This record covers a single TCR beta chain. Its antigen is currently not known. Base qualities are not at hand, and no much larger clone is one base apart. The CDR3 regions of human TCRbeta chains were analyzed by immunosequencing. The study's own analysis went as follows. TCRs in the repertoires were matched against a reference library of SARS-CoV-2-specific TCRs that had been generated with the MIRA antigen-specificity platform. Breadth was defined as the fraction of unique TCRs that were SARS-CoV-2-associated. Depth was defined as the fraction of total T cells that were SARS-CoV-2-associated. Using the MIRA data, each spike-specific TCR was assigned both to the spike region to which the TCR was reactive and to a CD4 or CD8 class. Log10-transformed breadth and depth values were compared by one-way ANOVA with Sidak's multiple comparisons tests. The clones in this table, taken by TCRdb from immuneACCESS, are in-frame only. Not every clone is retained; where verified, under half of the shortfall comes from an unresolved V gene, and the cause of the rest is unknown. For V, J and clone size, that table is used; D and trimming come from the DNA. Recorded for this sample are 100,000 to 130,000 clones; around nine tenths of them occurred a single time. Roughly 6.2% of the sample rests with the top ten.

The time point label for this specimen denotes: about 28 days (+/-7) after the second vaccine dose. Because spike-specific TCR depth and breadth did not differ between the two schedules, AZD1222 recipients who got a second dose at roughly 4 weeks were pooled with those who got a second dose at roughly 12 weeks. Vaccinee samples came from UK trials COV001 and COV002, including a single-blind randomized controlled phase 2/3 trial of AZD1222 (ChAdOx1 nCoV-19) in healthy adults. For TCRbeta chain sequencing, PBMC samples were collected from trial participants at day 0 and at day 28 after the second dose. Based on the germline V gene, the CDR1 and CDR2 sequences are SQVTM and ANQGSEA. Cut back by 5 bases and 8 bases, the V and J ends lie 16 bases apart. The cysteine opens and the phenylalanine closes a CDR3 of 13 amino acids. Only CDR3 DNA is held: 39 bases, read in frame from base 1. This sample is part of a study of T cell responses to AZD1222 COVID-19 vaccine (dated by TCRdb to 2020 to 2022). For the study in its entirety: TCR sequencing was performed for 230 to 250 trial participants, of whom about 200 were given two doses of AZD1222 and 26 were given two doses of MenACWY control vaccine. Enrollment into the trials was organized by age into subgroups of 18-55, 56-69 and 70-plus years, and those subgroups contained approximately 150, 30 and 60 TCR-sequenced participants, respectively. The research as a whole found: CD4 TCRs associated with the vaccine covered the entire spike protein, and the dominant responses were in regions 160-218 and 743-854. No day 14 peak-response samples were available, so repertoires were characterized only after the peak T cell response. A significant rise in spike-specific TCR breadth and depth was observed after two AZD1222 doses relative to day 0 and relative to MenACWY recipients. Participants were mostly white British and included more females than males, and it was suggested by the authors that clonal diversity may have been underestimated. Conclusions about previously exposed vaccinees were limited because only six AZD1222 recipients were SARS-CoV-2 seropositive at baseline. In the small 56-69-year group, the increase in depth fell short of significance, most likely because of low power. Nearly half of unique spike-specific TCRs reportedly recognized epitopes outside regions mutated in the B.1.351 and B.1.1.7 variants.

The sample consisted of peripheral blood, taken 28 days after the second AZD1222 dose. The sequence links TRBV29-1 to TRBJ2-1; TRBD2 might be the D gene, on 7 matching bases. The receptor's source is an adult who received the AZD1222 COVID-19 vaccine. The CDR3 amino acid sequence is: CSVHWGGPYEQFF. The sequenced DNA is TGCAGCGTTCACTGGGGGGGGCCGTATGAGCAGTTCTTC.